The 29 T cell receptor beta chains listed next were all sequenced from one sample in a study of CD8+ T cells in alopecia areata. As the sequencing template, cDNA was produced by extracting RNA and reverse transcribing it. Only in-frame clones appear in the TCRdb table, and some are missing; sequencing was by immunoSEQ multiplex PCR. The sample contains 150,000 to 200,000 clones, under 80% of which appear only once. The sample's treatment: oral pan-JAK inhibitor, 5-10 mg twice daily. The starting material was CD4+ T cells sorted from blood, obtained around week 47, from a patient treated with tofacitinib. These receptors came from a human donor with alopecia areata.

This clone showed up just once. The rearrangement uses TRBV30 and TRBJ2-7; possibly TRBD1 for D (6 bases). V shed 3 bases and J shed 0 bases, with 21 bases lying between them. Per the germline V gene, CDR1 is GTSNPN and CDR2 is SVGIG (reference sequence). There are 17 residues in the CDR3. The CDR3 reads CAWSRRRDTKISYEQYF. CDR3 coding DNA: TGTGCCTGGAGCCGGAGACGGGACACTAAAATCTCCTACGAGCAGTACTTC.

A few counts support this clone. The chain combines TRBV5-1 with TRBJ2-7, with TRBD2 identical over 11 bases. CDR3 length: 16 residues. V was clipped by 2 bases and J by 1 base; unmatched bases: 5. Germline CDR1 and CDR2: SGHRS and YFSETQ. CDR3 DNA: TGCGCCAGCAGCTTCTCTAGCGGGGGGTTTTCCTACGAGCAGTACTTC. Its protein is CASSFSSGGFSYEQYF.

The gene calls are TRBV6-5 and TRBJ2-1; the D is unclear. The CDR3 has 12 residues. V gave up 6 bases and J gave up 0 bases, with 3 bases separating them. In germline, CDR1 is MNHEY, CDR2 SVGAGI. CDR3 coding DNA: TGTGCCAGCAGCCGCTCCTACAATGAGCAGTTCTTC. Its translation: CASSRSYNEQFF.

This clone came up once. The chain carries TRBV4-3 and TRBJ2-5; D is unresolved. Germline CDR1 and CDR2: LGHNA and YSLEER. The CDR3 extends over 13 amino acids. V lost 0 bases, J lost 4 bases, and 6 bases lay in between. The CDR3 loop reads CASSQERSETQYF. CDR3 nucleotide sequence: TGCGCCAGCAGCCAAGAGAGATCAGAGACCCAGTACTTC.

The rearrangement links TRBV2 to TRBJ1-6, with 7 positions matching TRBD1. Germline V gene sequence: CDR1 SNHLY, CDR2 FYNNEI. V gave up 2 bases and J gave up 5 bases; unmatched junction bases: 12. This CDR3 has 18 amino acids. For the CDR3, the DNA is TGTGCCAGCAGTGAAAGCAGAGCGACAGGGAAAAATAATTCACCCCTCCACTTT. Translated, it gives CASSESRATGKNNSPLHF.

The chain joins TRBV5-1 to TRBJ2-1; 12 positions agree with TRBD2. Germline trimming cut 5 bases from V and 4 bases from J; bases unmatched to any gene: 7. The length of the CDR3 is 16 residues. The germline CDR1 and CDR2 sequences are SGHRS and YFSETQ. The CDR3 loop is CASSLGLAGRYNEQFF. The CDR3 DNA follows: TGCGCCAGCAGTCTGGGACTAGCGGGCCGTTACAATGAGCAGTTCTTC.

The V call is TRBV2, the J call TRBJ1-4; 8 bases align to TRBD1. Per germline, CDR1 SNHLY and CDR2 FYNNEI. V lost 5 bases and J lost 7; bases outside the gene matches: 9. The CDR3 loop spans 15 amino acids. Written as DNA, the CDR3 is TGTGCCAGCAGTCGAAGTCAGGGGGCGCTTGAAAAACTGTTTTTT. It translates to CASSRSQGALEKLFF.

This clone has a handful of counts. The CDR3 here is CASSDRTGELFF. The DNA for the CDR3 is TGTGCCAGCAGCGATCGGACAGGGGAGCTGTTTTTT. J is TRBJ2-2 and V is TRBV14; maybe TRBD1 (5 bases). V lost 5 bases and J lost 8, with 9 bases in between. Germline V gene sequence: CDR1 SGHDN, CDR2 FVKESK. The CDR3 extends over 12 amino acids.

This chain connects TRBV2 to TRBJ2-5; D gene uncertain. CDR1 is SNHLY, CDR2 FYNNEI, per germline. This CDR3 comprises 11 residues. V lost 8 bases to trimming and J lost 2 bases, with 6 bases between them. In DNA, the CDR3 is TGTGCCAGCCAGGAACAAGAGACCCAGTACTTC. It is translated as CASQEQETQYF.

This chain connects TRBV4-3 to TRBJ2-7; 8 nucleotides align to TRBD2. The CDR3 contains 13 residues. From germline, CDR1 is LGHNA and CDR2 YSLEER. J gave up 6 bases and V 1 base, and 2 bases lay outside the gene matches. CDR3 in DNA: TGCGCCAGCAGCCAAGTAGCGGGGTCCGAGCAGTACTTC. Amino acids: CASSQVAGSEQYF.

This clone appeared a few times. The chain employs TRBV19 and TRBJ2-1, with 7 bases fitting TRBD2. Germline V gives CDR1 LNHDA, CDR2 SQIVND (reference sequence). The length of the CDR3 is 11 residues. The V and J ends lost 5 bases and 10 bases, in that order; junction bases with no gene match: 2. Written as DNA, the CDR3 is TGTGCCAGTAGTCAACTAGCGGAGCAGTTCTTC. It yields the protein CASSQLAEQFF. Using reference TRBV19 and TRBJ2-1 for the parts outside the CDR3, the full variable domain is DGGITQSPKYLFRKEGQNVTLSCEQNLNHDAMYWYRQDPGQGLRLIYYSQIVNDFQKGDIAEGYSVSREKKESFPLTVTSAQKNPTAFYLCASSQLAEQFFGPGTRLTVL.

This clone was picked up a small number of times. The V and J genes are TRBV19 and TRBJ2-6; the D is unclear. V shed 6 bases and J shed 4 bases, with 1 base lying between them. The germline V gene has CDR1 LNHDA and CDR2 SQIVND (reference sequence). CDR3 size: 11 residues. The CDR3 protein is CASRGANVLTF. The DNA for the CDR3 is TGTGCCAGTAGAGGGGCCAACGTCCTGACTTTC.

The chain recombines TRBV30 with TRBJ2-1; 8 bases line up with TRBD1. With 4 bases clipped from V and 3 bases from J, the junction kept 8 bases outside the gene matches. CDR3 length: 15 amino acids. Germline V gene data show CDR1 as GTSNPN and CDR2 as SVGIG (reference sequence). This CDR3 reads CAWNIGQGRYNEQFF. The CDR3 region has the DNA TGTGCCTGGAACATAGGACAGGGTCGCTACAATGAGCAGTTCTTC.

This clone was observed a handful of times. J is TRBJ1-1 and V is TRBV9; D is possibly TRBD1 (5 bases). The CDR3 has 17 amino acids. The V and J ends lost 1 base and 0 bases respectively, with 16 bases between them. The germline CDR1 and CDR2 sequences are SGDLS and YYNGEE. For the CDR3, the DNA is TGTGCCAGCAGCGTATCCCCCAGGGACGGACTGAACACTGAAGCTTTCTTT. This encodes CASSVSPRDGLNTEAFF.

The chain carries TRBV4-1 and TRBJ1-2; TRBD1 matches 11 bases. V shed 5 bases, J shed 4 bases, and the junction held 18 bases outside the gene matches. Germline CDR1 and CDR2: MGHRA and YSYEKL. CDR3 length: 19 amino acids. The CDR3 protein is CASSSDGSTGGQGVYGYTF. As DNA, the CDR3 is TGCGCCAGCAGCTCCGACGGTTCGACGGGGGGACAGGGGGTCTATGGCTACACCTTC.

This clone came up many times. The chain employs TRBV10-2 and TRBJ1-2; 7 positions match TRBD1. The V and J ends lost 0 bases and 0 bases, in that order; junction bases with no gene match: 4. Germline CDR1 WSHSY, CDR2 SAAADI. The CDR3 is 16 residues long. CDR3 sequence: CASSESRDRPNYGYTF. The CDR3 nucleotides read TGCGCCAGCAGTGAGTCCCGGGACAGACCTAACTATGGCTACACCTTC.

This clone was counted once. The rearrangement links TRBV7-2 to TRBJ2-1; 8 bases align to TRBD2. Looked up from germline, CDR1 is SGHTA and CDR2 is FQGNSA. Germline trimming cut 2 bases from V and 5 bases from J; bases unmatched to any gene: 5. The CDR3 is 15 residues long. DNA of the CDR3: TGTGCCAGCAGCTTAAATAGCGGGGAGCACAATGAGCAGTTCTTC. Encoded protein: CASSLNSGEHNEQFF. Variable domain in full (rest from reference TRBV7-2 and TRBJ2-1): GAGVSQSPSNKVTEKGKDVELRCDPISGHTALYWYRQSLGQGLEFLIYFQGNSAPDKSGLPSDRFSAERTGGSVSTLTIQRTQQEDSAVYLCASSLNSGEHNEQFFGPGTRLTVL.

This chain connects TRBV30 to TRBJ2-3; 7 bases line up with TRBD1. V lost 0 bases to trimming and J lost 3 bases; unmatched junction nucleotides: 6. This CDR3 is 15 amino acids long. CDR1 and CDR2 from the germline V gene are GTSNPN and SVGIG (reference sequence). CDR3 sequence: CAWSVRRGKTDTQYF. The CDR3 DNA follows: TGTGCCTGGAGTGTACGCAGGGGGAAAACAGATACGCAGTATTTT.

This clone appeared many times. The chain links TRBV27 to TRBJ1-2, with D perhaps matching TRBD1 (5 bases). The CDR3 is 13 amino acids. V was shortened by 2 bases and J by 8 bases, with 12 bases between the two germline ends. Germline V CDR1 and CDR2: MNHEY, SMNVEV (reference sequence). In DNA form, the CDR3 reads TGTGCCAGCAGTTTAACAAGCGGGACGGGCTACACCTTC. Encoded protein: CASSLTSGTGYTF.

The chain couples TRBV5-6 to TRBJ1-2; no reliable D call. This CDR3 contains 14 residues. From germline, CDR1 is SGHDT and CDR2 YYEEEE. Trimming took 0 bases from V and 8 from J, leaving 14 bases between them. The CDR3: CASSLVSSLEGYTF. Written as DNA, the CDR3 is TGTGCCAGCAGCTTGGTATCGTCCCTGGAAGGCTACACCTTC.

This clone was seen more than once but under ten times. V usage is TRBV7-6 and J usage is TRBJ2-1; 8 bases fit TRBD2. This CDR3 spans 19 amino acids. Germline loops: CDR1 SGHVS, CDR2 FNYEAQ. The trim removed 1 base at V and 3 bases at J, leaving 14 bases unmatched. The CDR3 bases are TGTGCCAGCAGCTTAGATAGCGGGGACTATACTCCCTTCTACAATGAGCAGTTCTTC. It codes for CASSLDSGDYTPFYNEQFF.

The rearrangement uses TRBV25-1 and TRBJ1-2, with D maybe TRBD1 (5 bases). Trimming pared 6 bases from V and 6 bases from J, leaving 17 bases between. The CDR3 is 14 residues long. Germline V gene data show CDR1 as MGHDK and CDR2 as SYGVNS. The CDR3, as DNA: TGTGCCAGCAGGGAGGCAGGGCTGGAGAATGGCTACACCTTC. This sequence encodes CASREAGLENGYTF.

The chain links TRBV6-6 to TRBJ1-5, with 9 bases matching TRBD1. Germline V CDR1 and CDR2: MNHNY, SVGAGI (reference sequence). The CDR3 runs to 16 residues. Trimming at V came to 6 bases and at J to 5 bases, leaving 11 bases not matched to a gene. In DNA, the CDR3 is TGTGCCAGCAGAAATCTCGGGACAGGGTGGGATCAGCCCCAGCATTTT. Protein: CASRNLGTGWDQPQHF.

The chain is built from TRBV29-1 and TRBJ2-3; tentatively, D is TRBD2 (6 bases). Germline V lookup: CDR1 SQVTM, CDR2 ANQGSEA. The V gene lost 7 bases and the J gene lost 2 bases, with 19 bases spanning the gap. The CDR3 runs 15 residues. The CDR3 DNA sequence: TGCAGCGGGAGGGTAGGGCAAACCCCCACAGATACGCAGTATTTT. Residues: CSGRVGQTPTDTQYF.

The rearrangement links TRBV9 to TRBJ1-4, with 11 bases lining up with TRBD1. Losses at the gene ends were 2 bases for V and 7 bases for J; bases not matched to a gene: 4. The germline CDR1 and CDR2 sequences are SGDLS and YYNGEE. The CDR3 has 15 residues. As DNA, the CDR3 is TGTGCCAGCAGCGTTTCGGGACAGGGGGGTGAAAAACTGTTTTTT. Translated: CASSVSGQGGEKLFF.

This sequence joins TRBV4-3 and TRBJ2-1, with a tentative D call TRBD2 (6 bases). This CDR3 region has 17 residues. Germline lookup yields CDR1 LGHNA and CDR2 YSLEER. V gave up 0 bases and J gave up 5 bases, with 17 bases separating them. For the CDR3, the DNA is TGCGCCAGCAGCCAAGAACCACCGGGGGTGGTGGACAATGAGCAGTTCTTC. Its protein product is CASSQEPPGVVDNEQFF.

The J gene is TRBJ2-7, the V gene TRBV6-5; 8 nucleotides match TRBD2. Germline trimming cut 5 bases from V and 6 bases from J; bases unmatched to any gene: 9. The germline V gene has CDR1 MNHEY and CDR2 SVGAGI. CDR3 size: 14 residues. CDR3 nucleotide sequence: TGTGCCAGCAGTGGGGCCCTAGCGGGTGGCGAGCAGTACTTC. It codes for CASSGALAGGEQYF.

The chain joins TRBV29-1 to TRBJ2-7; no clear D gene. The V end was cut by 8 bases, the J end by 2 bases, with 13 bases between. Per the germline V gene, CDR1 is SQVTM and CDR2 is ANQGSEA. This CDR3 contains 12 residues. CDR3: CSTQSTPYEQYF. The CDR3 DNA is TGCAGCACCCAGTCGACTCCCTACGAGCAGTACTTC.

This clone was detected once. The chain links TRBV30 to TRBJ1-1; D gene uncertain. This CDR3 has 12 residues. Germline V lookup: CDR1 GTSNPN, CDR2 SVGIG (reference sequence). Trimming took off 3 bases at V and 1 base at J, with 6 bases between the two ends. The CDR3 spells CAWRTSNTEAFF. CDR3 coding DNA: TGTGCCTGGAGGACCTCGAACACTGAAGCTTTCTTT. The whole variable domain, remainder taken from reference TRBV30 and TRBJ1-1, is SQTIHQWPATLVQPVGSPLSLECTVEGTSNPNLYWYRQAAGRGLQLLFYSVGIGQISSEVPQNLSASRPQDRQFILSSKKLLLSDSGFYLCAWRTSNTEAFFGQGTRLTVV.